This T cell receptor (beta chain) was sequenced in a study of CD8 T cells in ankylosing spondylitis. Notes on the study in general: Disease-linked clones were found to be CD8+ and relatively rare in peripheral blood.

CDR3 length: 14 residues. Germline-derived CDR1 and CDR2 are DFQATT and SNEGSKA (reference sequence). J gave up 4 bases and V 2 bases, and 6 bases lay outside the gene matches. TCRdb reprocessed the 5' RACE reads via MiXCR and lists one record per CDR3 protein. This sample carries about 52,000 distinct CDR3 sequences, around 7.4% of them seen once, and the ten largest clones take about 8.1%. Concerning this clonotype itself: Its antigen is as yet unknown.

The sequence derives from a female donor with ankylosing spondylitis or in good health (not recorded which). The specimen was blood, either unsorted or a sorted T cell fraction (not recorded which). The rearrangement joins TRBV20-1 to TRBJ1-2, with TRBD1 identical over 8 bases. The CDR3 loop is CSARSNRGTYGYTF. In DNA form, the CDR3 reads TGCAGTGCTAGATCGAACAGGGGGACCTATGGCTACACCTTC.